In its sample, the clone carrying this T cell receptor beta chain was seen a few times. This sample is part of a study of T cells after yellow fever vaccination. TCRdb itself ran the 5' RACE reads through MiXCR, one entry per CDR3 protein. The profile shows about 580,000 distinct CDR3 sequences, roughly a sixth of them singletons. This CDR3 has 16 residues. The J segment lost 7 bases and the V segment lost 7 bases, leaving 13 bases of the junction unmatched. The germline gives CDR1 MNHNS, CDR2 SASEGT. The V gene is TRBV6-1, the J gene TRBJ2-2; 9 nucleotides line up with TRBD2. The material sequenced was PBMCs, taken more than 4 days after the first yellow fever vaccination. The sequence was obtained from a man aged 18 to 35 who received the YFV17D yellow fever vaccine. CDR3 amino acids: CASKTTGLAPYGELFF. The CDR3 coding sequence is TGTGCCAGCAAGACCACGGGACTAGCCCCCTACGGGGAGCTGTTTTTT.